Included here is one TCR beta chain sequence, with context. The antigen remains unidentified. This CDR3 is built from 12 residues. Germline V gives CDR1 SQVTM, CDR2 ANQGSEA. Germline trimming cut 8 bases from V and 3 bases from J; bases unmatched to any gene: 4. Transcripts of RNA were the source for amplifying TCR beta CDR3 regions. First-round RT-PCR with HTBI primers preceded a second-round multiplex PCR. TCRdb re-called the multiplex PCR reads with MiXCR, one entry per CDR3 protein. The data show 500,000 to 700,000 distinct CDR3 sequences, less than 45% seen once. The sample originates from a study of Graves' ophthalmopathy and Graves' hyperthyroidism. General observations from the study: Researchers report that a 13-signature model separated ophthalmopathy from stable hyperthyroidism, posting about 87% sensitivity and more than 70% specificity.

Other autoimmune diseases, uncontrolled infections, pregnancy or lactation ruled patients out of participation. Diagnosis used clinical symptoms, serum thyroxine, TRAb, thyroid ultrasound and orbital computed tomography. Sample: peripheral blood or thyroid tissue (not recorded which). This TCR was recovered from an adult man with Graves' hyperthyroidism. V is TRBV29-1 and J is TRBJ2-7, with 10 bases that match TRBD1. The DNA of the CDR3 is TGCAGCATGCGGACAGGGGGCTACGAGCAGTACTTC. Protein sequence: CSMRTGGYEQYF.